The TCR beta chain under discussion was sequenced for a study of control samples from healthy donors and cancer patients. The germline V gene encodes CDR1 SGHVS and CDR2 FQNEAQ. J lost 7 bases, V lost 6 bases, and 11 bases had no gene match. The CDR3 has 15 residues. The repertoire was sequenced with immunoSEQ multiplex PCR; TCRdb's copy has only in-frame clones and lacks some. The sample gives 150,000 or so clones, approximately 93% of which show up once; approximately 5.7% is in the top ten. V gene TRBV7-8 combines with J gene TRBJ2-1; 8 nucleotides align to TRBD1. The clonotype was recovered from a man aged 18 to 30 in good health. The specimen was blood. The CDR3 coding sequence is TGTGCCAGCAGGCGCGAGACAGGGGATTTAAATGAGCAGTTCTTC. The encoded protein is CASRRETGDLNEQFF. Using reference TRBV7-8 and TRBJ2-1 for the parts outside the CDR3, the full variable domain is GAGVSQSPRYKVAKRGQDVALRCDPISGHVSLFWYQQALGQGPEFLTYFQNEAQLDKSGLPSDRFFAERPEGSVSTLKIQRTQQEDSAVYLCASRRETGDLNEQFFGPGTRLTVL.